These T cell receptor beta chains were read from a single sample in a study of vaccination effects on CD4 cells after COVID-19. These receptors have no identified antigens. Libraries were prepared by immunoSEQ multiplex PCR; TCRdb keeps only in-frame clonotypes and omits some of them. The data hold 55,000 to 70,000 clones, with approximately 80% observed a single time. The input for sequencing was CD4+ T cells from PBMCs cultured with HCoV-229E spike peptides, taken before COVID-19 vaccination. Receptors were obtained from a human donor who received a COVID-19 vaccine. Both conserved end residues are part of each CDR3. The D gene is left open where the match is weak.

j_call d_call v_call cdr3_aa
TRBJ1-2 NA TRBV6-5 CASSYSRTPGGYTF
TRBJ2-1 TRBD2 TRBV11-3 CASSRVAGGYNEQFF
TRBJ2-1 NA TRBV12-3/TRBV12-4 CASSPGLCNEQFF
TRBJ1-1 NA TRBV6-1 CASSEALKAFF
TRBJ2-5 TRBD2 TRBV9 CASSGTSARAETQYF
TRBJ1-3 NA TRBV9 CASSVEGRPRSGNTIYF
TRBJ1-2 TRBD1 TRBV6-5 CASSNTGASSYGYTF
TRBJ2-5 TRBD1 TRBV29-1 CSVFGTGKEYQETQYF
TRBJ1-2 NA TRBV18 CASSPRSGRTIRGDYGYTF
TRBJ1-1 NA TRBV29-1 CSVGQNTEAFF
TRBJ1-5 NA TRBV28 CASSSSREGRPQHF
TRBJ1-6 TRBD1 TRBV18 CASSTRTGGYNSPLHF
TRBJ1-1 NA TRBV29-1 CSVSAGAILNTEAFF
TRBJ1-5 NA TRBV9 CASSALDNQPQHF
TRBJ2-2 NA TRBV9 CASTPGGGSNTGELFF
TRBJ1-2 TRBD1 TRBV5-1 CASSLEGGNSGYTF
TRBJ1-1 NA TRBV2 CASSGDGNTEAFF
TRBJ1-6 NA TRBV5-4 CASSSKKETSRGSPLHF
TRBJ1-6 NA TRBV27 CASSLSRGENSPLHF
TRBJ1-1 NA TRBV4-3 CASSQMTGFTEAFF
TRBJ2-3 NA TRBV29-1 CSVGVGTDTQYF
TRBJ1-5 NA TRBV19 CASSISVISNQPQHF
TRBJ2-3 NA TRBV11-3 CASSLGQETDTQYF
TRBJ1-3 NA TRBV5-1 CASSYGSGGNTIYF
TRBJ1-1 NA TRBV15 CATSRDNTGLNTEAFF
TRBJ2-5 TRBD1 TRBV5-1 CASSSTGWETQYF
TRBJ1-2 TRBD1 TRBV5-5 CASSNWTGVGYTF
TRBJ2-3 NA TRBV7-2 CASSQSLSGTDTQYF
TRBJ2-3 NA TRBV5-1 CASREGAWTDTQYF
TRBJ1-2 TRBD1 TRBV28 CASSSGTGAYGYTF
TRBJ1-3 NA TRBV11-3 CASSLRTDGNTIYF
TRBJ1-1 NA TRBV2 CASSESGLRWNVFF
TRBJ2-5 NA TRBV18 CASSPVQGGETQYF
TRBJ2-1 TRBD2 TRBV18 CASSPIAGGLYEQFF
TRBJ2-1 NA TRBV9 CASSAGDPVDEQFF
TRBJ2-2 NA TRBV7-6 CASSPTPGGANTGELFF
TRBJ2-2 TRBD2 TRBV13 CASSFGGTTSGELFF
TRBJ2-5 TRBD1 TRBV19 CASSRGTVVQETQYF
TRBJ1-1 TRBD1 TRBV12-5 CASGLTGEGTEAFF
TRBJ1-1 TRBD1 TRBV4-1 CASSHPPGQVTMNTEAFF
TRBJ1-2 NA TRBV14 CASSPFLDSTNYGYTF
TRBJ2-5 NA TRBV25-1 CASTKTGPETQYF
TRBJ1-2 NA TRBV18 CASSPSQDSGGWGYTF
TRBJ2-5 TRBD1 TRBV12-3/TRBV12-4 CASRTGGETQYF
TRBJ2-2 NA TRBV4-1 CASSQDRPENTGELFF